A selection of T cell receptor beta chains follows, all from one sample in a study of blood T cell repertoires in COVID-19. TCRdb's table, derived via immunoSEQ multiplex PCR, lists solely in-frame clones and lacks some. The table records hundreds of thousands of clones, roughly 88% of them present only once. The sequencing sample was made of PBMCs or T cells enriched from blood (not recorded which). The receptors were sampled from a woman aged 45 to 65 who had recovered from COVID-19. Both conserved end residues are part of each CDR3. The order of the fields is D gene, clone size, V gene, J gene, CDR3 DNA, CDR3 protein. A D gene is named only where the DNA matches it firmly. Only part of the rows carry a size: once, few, many, or a class if the clone is expanded.

TRBD1	NA	TRBV7-2	TRBJ2-3	TGTGCCAGCAGGTCACAGGGGGGAACAGATACGCAGTATTTT	CASRSQGGTDTQYF
TRBD2	NA	TRBV6-5	TRBJ2-5	TGTGCCAGCAGCGTTATTAGCGGGGGGTTTGAGACCCAGTACTTC	CASSVISGGFETQYF
NA	NA	TRBV7-2	TRBJ1-3	TGTGCCAGCAGCCCACCTGGGGGGGGGAGAGTCTCTGGAAACACCATATATTTT	CASSPPGGGRVSGNTIYF
TRBD1	NA	TRBV7-2	TRBJ2-5	TGTGCCAGCAGCTTTACAGGGGGACAAGAGACCCAGTACTTC	CASSFTGGQETQYF
TRBD2	NA	TRBV7-2	TRBJ2-7	TGTGCCAGCAGTTGGACTAGCGGGTCCTACGAGCAGTACTTC	CASSWTSGSYEQYF
NA	NA	TRBV4-3	TRBJ2-6	TGCGCCAGCAGCCAACGGCCGCTGAGGTTCGGATCTGGGGCCAACGTCCTGACTTTC	CASSQRPLRFGSGANVLTF
TRBD1	few	TRBV5-1	TRBJ2-1	TGCGCCAGCAAGCAGGGGGCCTACAATGAGCAGTTCTTC	CASKQGAYNEQFF
NA	NA	TRBV9	TRBJ1-1	TGTGCCAGCAGCTTCGTCCTTCCAGGGAACCCCGGAGCTTTCTTT	CASSFVLPGNPGAFF
NA	once	TRBV5-4	TRBJ2-2	TGTGCCAGCAGCGGATACGGACAGAACACCGGGGAGCTGTTTTTT	CASSGYGQNTGELFF
NA	NA	TRBV7-2	TRBJ2-7	TGTGCCAGCAGCTTATTTAGAGGCTCCTACGAGCAGTACTTC	CASSLFRGSYEQYF
NA	NA	TRBV2	TRBJ1-4	TGTGCCAGCAGCGTGAACAGGGTTTTGGGTGAAAAACTGTTTTTT	CASSVNRVLGEKLFF
NA	NA	TRBV7-8	TRBJ2-7	TGTGCCAGCAGCACGCCCCAGGGAGGAATCTACGAGCAGTACTTC	CASSTPQGGIYEQYF
TRBD1	NA	TRBV5-1	TRBJ1-1	TGCGCCAGCAGCCTAGGACAGGGACTCACTGAAGCTTTCTTT	CASSLGQGLTEAFF
NA	NA	TRBV27	TRBJ2-7	TGTGCCAGCAGTTTAACCGGCTCCTACGAGCAGTACTTC	CASSLTGSYEQYF
TRBD2	NA	TRBV18	TRBJ2-1	TGTGCCAGCTCACCGGGTTACCTAGCGGGGGGGCCTCTCTTTCACAATGAGCAGTTCTTC	CASSPGYLAGGPLFHNEQFF